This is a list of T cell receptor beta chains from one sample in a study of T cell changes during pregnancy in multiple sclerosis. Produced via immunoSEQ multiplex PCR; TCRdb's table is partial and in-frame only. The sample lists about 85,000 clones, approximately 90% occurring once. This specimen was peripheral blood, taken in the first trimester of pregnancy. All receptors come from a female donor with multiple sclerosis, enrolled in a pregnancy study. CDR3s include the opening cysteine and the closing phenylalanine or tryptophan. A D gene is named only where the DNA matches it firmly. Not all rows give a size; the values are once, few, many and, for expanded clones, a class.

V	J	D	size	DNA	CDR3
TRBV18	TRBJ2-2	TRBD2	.	TGTGCCAGCTCACCACTCCCTAGCGGAGACACCGGGGAGCTGTTTTTT	CASSPLPSGDTGELFF
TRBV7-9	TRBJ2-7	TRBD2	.	TGTGCCAGCAGCCTCTTACTAGCGGGAGATAACGAGCAGTACTTC	CASSLLLAGDNEQYF
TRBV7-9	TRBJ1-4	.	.	TGTGCCAGCAGCACAGGACAAGCAACTAATGAAAAACTGTTTTTT	CASSTGQATNEKLFF
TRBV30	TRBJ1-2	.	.	TGTGCCTGGAGTGTAAATCCGACAGTCGATGGCTACACCTTC	CAWSVNPTVDGYTF
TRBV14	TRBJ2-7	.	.	TGTGCCAGCAGCCAAGATCGGCGGGGCGAGCAGTACTTC	CASSQDRRGEQYF
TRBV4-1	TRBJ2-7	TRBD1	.	TGCGCCAGCAGCCAAGCCGACGGGACAGCCCTCGCTTTCGAGCAGTACTTC	CASSQADGTALAFEQYF
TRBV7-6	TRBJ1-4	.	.	TGTGCCAGCGGACAGAACAATGAAAAACTGTTTTTT	CASGQNNEKLFF
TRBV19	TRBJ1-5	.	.	TGTGCCAGTAGTCCCAGGGGACGCGAGCCCCAGCATTTT	CASSPRGREPQHF
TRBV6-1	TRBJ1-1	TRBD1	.	TGTGCCAGCAGACAGGGGGTTTACCGTGAAGCTTTCTTT	CASRQGVYREAFF
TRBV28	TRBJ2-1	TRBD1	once	TGTGCCAGCAGGGGACAGCTCTACAATGAGCAGTTCTTC	CASRGQLYNEQFF
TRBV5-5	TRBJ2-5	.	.	TGTGCCAGCAGCCAGGGGCACGGTAACCAAGAGACCCAGTACTTC	CASSQGHGNQETQYF
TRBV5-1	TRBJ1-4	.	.	TGCGCCAGCAGCTTGGCCGGCCAGGGCGGTGAAAAACTGTTTTTT	CASSLAGQGGEKLFF
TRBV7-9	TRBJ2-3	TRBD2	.	TGTGCCAGCAGCTTTCCTCCAGCGGGGGTAGATACGCAGTATTTT	CASSFPPAGVDTQYF
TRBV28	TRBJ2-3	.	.	TGTGCCAGCAGCCCGACTAGGTCTAGCACAGATACGCAGTATTTT	CASSPTRSSTDTQYF
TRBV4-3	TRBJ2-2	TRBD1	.	TGCGCCAGCAGCCAAGATTCTGTCGGCTCCGGGACAGGGACCGTAGGCGGGGAGCTGTTTTTT	CASSQDSVGSGTGTVGGELFF